This T cell receptor beta chain emerged from a study of blood T cell repertoires in COVID-19. At the level of the study: Nucleic acid was either cDNA or gDNA, and it came from T cells, B-cell-depleted T cells, or PBMCs.

Only in-frame clones appear in the TCRdb table, and some are missing; sequencing was by immunoSEQ multiplex PCR. The sample gives about 250,000 clones, 83% of which show up once; 3% to 4.5% is in the top ten. From germline, CDR1 is SEHNR and CDR2 FQNEAQ (reference sequence). The CDR3 is made up of 15 amino acids. The V and J ends lost 8 bases and 6 bases respectively, with 19 bases between them. Cohorts were assigned according to the clinical history that participants reported. The chain employs TRBV7-9 and TRBJ2-2, with D maybe TRBD1 (5 bases). The sequence came from a woman aged 40 to 50 who had been exposed to COVID-19. Sample: PBMCs or T cells enriched from blood (not recorded which). The CDR3 DNA is TGTGCCAGCCTTAGAGCCAGGGCAATAGCCGGGGAGCTGTTTTTT. The encoded protein is CASLRARAIAGELFF.